This T cell receptor beta chain was retrieved from a study of blood T cell repertoires in COVID-19. Overall study: The analysed material was cDNA or gDNA that came from T cells, B-cell-depleted T cells, or PBMCs.

Germline CDR1 and CDR2: SEHNR and FQNEAQ (reference sequence). This CDR3 is 13 amino acids long. Trimming took off 7 bases at V and 3 bases at J, with 11 bases between the two ends. Original analysis: Amplification of reference gene primers was used by the study to estimate nucleated cell counts. Sequenced by immunoSEQ multiplex PCR; TCRdb stores in-frame clones only, minus some. Clone size and the V and J calls come from that table; the DNA yielded D and trimming. The table shows approximately 110,000 clones, with 86% occurring only once. The chain employs TRBV7-9 and TRBJ2-3, with D tentatively TRBD1 (5 bases). This TCR was sampled from a human donor in a cohort sampled during active COVID-19. The specimen sequenced was peripheral blood. The CDR3 loop is CASMFSGTDTQYF. As DNA, the CDR3 is TGTGCCAGCATGTTCTCAGGGACAGATACGCAGTATTTT.